This TCR beta chain was sequenced in a study of shared clonotypes between healthy human individuals. This CDR3 has 13 amino acids. V shed 7 bases and J shed 7 bases, with 14 bases lying between them. Germline CDR1 LNHDA, CDR2 SQIVND (reference sequence). Genomic DNA of each subset was evenly split across several immunoSEQ plates. Generated by immunoSEQ multiplex PCR, the TCRdb table keeps only in-frame clones and is missing some. Of roughly 1,000,000 clones listed, 78% are singletons. The origin of this receptor is a man in his late teens or twenties in good health. Some clones in this sample may be carry-over from other donors' samples. The J gene is TRBJ2-1, the V gene TRBV19; D not resolved. The sequenced material came from memory CD4+ T cells from PBMCs. Subset described: CD45RA-negative fraction. This CDR3 is CASTLMGTNEQFF. Here the CDR3 DNA reads TGTGCCAGTACCTTAATGGGTACGAATGAGCAGTTCTTC. Using reference TRBV19 and TRBJ2-1 for the parts outside the CDR3, the full variable domain is DGGITQSPKYLFRKEGQNVTLSCEQNLNHDAMYWYRQDPGQGLRLIYYSQIVNDFQKGDIAEGYSVSREKKESFPLTVTSAQKNPTAFYLCASTLMGTNEQFFGPGTRLTVL.